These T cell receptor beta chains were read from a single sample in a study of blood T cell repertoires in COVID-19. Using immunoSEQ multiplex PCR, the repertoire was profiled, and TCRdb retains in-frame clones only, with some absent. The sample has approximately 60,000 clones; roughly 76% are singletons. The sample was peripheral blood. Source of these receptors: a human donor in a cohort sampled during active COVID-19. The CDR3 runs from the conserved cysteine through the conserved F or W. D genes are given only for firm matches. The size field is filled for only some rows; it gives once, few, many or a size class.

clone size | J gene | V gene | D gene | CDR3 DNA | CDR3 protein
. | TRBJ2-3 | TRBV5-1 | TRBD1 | TGCGCCAGCAGCCTGGACAGGAGCACAGATACGCAGTATTTT | CASSLDRSTDTQYF
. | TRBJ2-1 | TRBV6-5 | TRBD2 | TGTGCCAGCAGTACGGGTAGCGGGGGGGCCTATGAGCAGTTCTTC | CASSTGSGGAYEQFF
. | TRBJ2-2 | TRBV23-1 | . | TGCGCCAGCAGTCAATCAGGGACACAGAAGTGGTTTACGGAGCTGTTTTTT | CASSQSGTQKWFTELFF
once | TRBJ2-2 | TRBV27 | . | TGTGCCAGCGGGCTGAACACCGGGGAGCTGTTTTTT | CASGLNTGELFF
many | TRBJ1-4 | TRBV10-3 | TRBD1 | TGTGCCACTGGGGACAGCTACGCAACTAATGAAAAACTGTTTTTT | CATGDSYATNEKLFF
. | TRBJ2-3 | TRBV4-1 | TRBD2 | TGCGCCAGCAGCCAAGATGGTGCGGGGGGGGCAGCAGATACGCAGTATTTT | CASSQDGAGGAADTQYF
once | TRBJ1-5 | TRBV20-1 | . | TGCAGTGCTAGTCAAGGGGATCAGCCCCAGCATTTT | CSASQGDQPQHF
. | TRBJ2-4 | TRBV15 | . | TGTGCCACCAGCAGAGGGGACACCGTAGCCAAAAACATTCAGTACTTC | CATSRGDTVAKNIQYF
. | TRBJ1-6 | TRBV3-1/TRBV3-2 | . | TGTGCCAGCAGCCAAGGAGTTAGGGGTTCACCCCTCCACTTT | CASSQGVRGSPLHF
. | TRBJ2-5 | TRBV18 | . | TGTGCCAGCTCAAATGCGACAAGACAAGAGACCCAGTACTTC | CASSNATRQETQYF